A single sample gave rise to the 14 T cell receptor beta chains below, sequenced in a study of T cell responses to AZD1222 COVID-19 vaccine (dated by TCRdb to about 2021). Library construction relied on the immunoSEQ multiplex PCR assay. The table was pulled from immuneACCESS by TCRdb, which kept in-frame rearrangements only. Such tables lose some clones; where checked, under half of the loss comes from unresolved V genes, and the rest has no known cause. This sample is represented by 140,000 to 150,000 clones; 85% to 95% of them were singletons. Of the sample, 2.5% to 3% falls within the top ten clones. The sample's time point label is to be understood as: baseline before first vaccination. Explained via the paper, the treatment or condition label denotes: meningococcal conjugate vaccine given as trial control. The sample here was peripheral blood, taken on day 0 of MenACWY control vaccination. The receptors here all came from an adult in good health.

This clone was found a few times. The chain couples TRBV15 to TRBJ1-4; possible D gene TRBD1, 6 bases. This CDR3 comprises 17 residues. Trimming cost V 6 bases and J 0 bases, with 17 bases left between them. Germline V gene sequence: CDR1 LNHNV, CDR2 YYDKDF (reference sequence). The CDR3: CATRPEMGAATNEKLFF. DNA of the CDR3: TGTGCCACCAGACCGGAAATGGGGGCGGCAACTAATGAAAAACTGTTTTTT.

The CDR3 DNA reads as TGCAGCGTTGGACAGGGCTTGGGTGAGCAGTTCTTC. The encoded protein is CSVGQGLGEQFF. The chain links TRBV29-1 to TRBJ2-1; TRBD1 agrees at 7 bases. CDR3 size: 12 residues. Germline CDR1 is SQVTM and CDR2 is ANQGSEA. J was trimmed by 9 bases and V by 4 bases; bases with no gene match: 6.

The CDR3 nucleotides read TGTGCCAGCAGTAAGAAAGATACGCAGTATTTT. Amino acids: CASSKKDTQYF. The chain uses TRBV6-6 and TRBJ2-3; D uncertain. CDR1 and CDR2 from the germline V gene are MNHNY and SVGAGI (reference sequence). V was cut by 5 bases and J by 5 bases, with 5 bases left in between. The CDR3 totals 11 residues.

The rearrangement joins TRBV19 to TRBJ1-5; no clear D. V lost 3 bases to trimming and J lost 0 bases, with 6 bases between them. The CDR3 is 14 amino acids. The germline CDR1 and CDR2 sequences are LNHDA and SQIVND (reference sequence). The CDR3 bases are TGTGCCAGTAGTATGGCGTATAGCAATCAGCCCCAGCATTTT. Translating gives CASSMAYSNQPQHF.

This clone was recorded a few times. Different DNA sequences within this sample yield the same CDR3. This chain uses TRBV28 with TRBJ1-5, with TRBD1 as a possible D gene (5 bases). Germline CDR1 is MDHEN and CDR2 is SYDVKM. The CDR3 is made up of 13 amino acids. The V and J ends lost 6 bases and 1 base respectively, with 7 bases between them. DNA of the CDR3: TGTGCCAGCAGCCGGGACAGCAATCAGCCCCAGCATTTT. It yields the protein CASSRDSNQPQHF. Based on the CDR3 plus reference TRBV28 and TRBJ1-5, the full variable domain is DVKVTQSSRYLVKRTGEKVFLECVQDMDHENMFWYRQDPGLGLRLIYFSYDVKMKEKGDIPEGYSVSREKKERFSLILESASTNQTSMYLCASSRDSNQPQHFGDGTRLSIL.

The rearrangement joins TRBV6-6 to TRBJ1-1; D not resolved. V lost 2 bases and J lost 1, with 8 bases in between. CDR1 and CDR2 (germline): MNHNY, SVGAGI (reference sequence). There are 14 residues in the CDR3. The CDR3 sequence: CASSYGWGNTEAFF. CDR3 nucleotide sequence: TGTGCCAGCAGTTACGGCTGGGGGAACACTGAAGCTTTCTTT.

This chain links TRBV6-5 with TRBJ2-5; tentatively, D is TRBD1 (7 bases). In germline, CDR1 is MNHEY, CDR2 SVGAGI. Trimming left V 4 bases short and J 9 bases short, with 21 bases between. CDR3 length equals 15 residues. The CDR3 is CASSFTPSAQGAQYF. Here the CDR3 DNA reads TGTGCCAGCAGTTTCACTCCTAGCGCGCAGGGGGCCCAGTACTTC.

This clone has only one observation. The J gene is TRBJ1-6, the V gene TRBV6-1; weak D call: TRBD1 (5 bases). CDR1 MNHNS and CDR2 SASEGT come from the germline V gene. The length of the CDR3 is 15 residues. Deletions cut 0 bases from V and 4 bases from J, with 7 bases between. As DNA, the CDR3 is TGTGCCAGCAGTGAAGCGGGGGGGTATAATTCACCCCTCCACTTT. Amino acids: CASSEAGGYNSPLHF.

The CDR3 region is CASSSGGQGDSPLHF. The CDR3, as DNA: TGTGCCAGCAGTTCGGGAGGCCAGGGGGATTCACCCCTCCACTTT. The J gene is TRBJ1-6, the V gene TRBV6-5, with 7 bases aligning to TRBD1. The length of the CDR3 is 15 residues. Germline values: CDR1 MNHEY, CDR2 SVGAGI. The ends lost 4 bases at V and 8 bases at J; junction bases unmatched: 8.

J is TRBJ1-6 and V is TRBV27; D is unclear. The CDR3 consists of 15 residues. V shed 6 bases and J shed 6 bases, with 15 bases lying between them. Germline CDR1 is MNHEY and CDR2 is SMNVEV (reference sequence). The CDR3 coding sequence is TGTGCCAGCAGCTCTCGGACCGGGGTTAATTCACCCCTCCACTTT. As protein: CASSSRTGVNSPLHF.

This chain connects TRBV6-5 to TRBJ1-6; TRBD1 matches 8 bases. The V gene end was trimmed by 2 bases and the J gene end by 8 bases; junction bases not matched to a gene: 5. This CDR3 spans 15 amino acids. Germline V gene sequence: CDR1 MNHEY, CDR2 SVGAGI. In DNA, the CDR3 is TGTGCCAGCAGTTACCTAGGACAGGGCGATTCACCCCTCCACTTT. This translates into CASSYLGQGDSPLHF.

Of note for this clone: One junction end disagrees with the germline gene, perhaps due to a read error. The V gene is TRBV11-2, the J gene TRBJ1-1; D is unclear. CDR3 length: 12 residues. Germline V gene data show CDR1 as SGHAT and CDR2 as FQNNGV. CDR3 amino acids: CASRLEYTEAFF. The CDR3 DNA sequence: TGTGCCAGCAGATTAGAGTATACTGAAGCTTTCTTT.

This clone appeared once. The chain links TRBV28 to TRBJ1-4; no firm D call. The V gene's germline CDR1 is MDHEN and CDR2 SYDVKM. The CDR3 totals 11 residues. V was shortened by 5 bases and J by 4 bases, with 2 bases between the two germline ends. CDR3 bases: TGTGCCAGCAGTCTTAATGAAAAACTGTTTTTT. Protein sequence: CASSLNEKLFF.

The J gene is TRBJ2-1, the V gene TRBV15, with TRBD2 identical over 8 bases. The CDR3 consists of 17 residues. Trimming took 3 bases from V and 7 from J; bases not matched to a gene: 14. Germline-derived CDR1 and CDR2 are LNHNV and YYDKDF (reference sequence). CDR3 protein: CATSRELLDRGGNEQFF. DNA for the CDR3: TGTGCCACCAGCAGGGAACTATTAGACCGGGGGGGGAATGAGCAGTTCTTC.